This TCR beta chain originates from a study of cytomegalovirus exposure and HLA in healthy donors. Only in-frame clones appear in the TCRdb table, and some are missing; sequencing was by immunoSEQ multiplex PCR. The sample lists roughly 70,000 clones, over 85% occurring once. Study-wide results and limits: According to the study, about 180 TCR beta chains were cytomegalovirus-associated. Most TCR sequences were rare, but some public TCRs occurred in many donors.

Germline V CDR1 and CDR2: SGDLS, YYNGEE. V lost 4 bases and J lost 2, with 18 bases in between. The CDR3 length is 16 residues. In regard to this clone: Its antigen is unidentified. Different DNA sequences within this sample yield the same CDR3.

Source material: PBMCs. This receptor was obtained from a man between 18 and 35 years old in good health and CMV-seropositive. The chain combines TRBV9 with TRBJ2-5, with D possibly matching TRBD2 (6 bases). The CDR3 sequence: CASSSRNSGLQETQYF. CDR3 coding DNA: TGTGCCAGCAGCTCTCGCAATTCGGGACTTCAAGAGACCCAGTACTTC.